Reported below is one T cell receptor beta chain. Its target is unknown. This entry belongs to a study of shared clonotypes between healthy human individuals. Looking at the study overall: CD8 memory received one plate per donor, CD8 naive two, CD4 memory three and CD4 naive three. General study results and limits: The researchers took only blood, and tissue repertoires probably look different. Non-shared clonotypes had lower generation probabilities than clonotypes shared by all four sorted-subset donors.

Naive CD8 cells were CD45RO-negative, positively selected for CCR7, excluding terminally differentiated effector memory CD45RA+ cells. Several immunoSEQ plates received, in even portions, the genomic DNA of each subset. The method was immunoSEQ multiplex PCR; TCRdb's version includes in-frame clones alone and lacks a portion of them. This sample has 600,000 or so clones, with 98% found just once. The V and J ends lost 3 bases and 0 bases respectively, with 11 bases between them. The CDR3 spans 15 residues. Germline values: CDR1 LGHNA, CDR2 YSLEER. The TCR originated in a man aged 25-40 years in good health. The V gene is TRBV4-3, the J gene TRBJ2-5; D is perhaps TRBD2 (6 bases). Sequenced sample: naive CD8+ T cells sorted from blood. The CDR3 loop reads CASSQSASDQETQYF. The CDR3 nucleotides are TGCGCCAGCAGCCAGTCGGCTAGCGACCAAGAGACCCAGTACTTC.